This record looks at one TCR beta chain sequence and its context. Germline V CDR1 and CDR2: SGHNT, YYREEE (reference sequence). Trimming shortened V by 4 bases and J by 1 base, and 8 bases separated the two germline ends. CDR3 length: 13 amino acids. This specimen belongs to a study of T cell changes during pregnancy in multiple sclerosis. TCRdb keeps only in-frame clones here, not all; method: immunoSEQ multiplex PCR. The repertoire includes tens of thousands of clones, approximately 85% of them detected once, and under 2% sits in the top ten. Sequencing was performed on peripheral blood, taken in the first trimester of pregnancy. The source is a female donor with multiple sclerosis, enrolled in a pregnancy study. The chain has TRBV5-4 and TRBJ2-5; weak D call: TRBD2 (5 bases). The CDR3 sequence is CASSRTFQETQYF. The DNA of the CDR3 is TGTGCCAGCAGCCGGACTTTCCAAGAGACCCAGTACTTC.